The 2 T cell receptor beta chains presented below share a single source sample, sequenced in a study of response to subunit inactivated influenza vaccine. TCRdb redid the calling of the RT-PCR reads with MiXCR, one entry per CDR3 protein. The sample yields 500,000 to 650,000 distinct CDR3 sequences, about 8% seen once. The material was PBMCs from blood, obtained less than 30 months after vaccination. Receptors were obtained from a man aged 50 to 69 who received an inactivated influenza vaccine.

As concerns this clonotype: A single base separates this from a much larger clone, so it may be a read error. The genes are TRBV12-3 or TRBV12-4 and TRBJ2-2; D possibly corresponds to TRBD1 (5 bases). CDR3 length equals 13 residues. The CDR3 spells CSSSDGATGELFF. CDR3 DNA: TGTTCCAGCAGTGATGGGGCTACCGGGGAGCTGTTTTTT.

This clonotype was seen many times. V is TRBV12-3 or TRBV12-4 and J is TRBJ2-2, with a weak D call TRBD2 (5 bases). CDR3 length: 14 residues. The V gene lost 6 bases and the J gene lost 5 bases, with 13 bases spanning the gap. CDR3 DNA sequence: TGTGCCAGCAGCTACCGGACTGGGACCGGGGAGCTGTTTTTT. This codes for CASSYRTGTGELFF.